Below, 4 T cell receptor beta chains from the same sample are listed, as sequenced in a study of beta chain features in type 1 diabetes listed by TCRdb under 2018. Study-level results and caveats: In all four CD4+ subsets, TCRB CDR3 length was moderately but significantly shorter in type 1 diabetes patients.

Receptors were amplified or captured by the immunoSEQ multiplex PCR assay. The High Capacity cDNA Reverse Transcription Kit was used to reverse transcribe all of the isolated RNA, meaning that expressed TCRB transcripts were what got sequenced. TCRdb mirrors the immuneACCESS table, restricted to in-frame sequences. Some clones are absent from its copies; in checked studies, under half trace to an unresolved V gene, and the reason for the others is unknown. This sample gives 600,000 to 700,000 clones in total; roughly 13% of them show up just once. Clones ranked in the top ten supply less than 0.025% of the sample. These receptors have no known antigen. The sequenced material came from naive CD4+ T cells from blood. The cell subset or site label of this sample denotes: true naive CD4+ T cells. Receptors originate from a man between 18 and 29 years old with type 1 diabetes.

This clone was seen only a few times. This rearrangement joins TRBV28 to TRBJ2-7, with D perhaps matching TRBD1 or TRBD2 (5 bases each). Trimming stripped 4 bases from V and 8 bases from J, with 18 bases between. In germline, CDR1 is MDHEN, CDR2 SYDVKM. The CDR3 sequence is 14 residues long. The CDR3: CASSSSPGRWKQYF. In DNA, the CDR3 is TGTGCCAGCAGTTCTAGCCCAGGGAGATGGAAGCAGTACTTC.

This clone was seen a handful of times. The chain's CDR3 is CSGTGQSGNTIYF. In nucleotides, the CDR3 is TGCAGCGGGACGGGGCAATCTGGAAACACCATATATTTT. This chain uses TRBV29-1 with TRBJ1-3; D may be TRBD1 (5 bases). The length of the CDR3 is 13 residues. V lost 7 bases to trimming and J lost 1 base, with 11 bases between them. From germline, CDR1 is SQVTM and CDR2 ANQGSEA.

This clone occurred a few times. The rearrangement uses TRBV6-1 and TRBJ2-4, with 7 bases aligning to TRBD1. The CDR3 is made up of 13 amino acids. CDR1 and CDR2 from the germline V gene are MNHNS and SASEGT. The CDR3 DNA reads as TGTGTCGTAACAGGGGTCTCCAAAAACATTCAGTACTTC. It specifies CVVTGVSKNIQYF.

This clone showed up just a few times. The V call is TRBV30, the J call TRBJ2-1; D is undetermined. With 0 bases removed from V and 5 bases from J, the gap between germline ends came to 8 bases. Germline values: CDR1 GTSNPN, CDR2 SVGIG (reference sequence). This CDR3 is built from 13 residues. CDR3: CAWSVIPHNEQFF. CDR3 sequence (DNA): TGTGCCTGGAGTGTAATCCCTCACAATGAGCAGTTCTTC.